The T cell receptor (beta chain) under discussion was sequenced for a study of blood T cell repertoires in COVID-19. The overall study: The United States, Italy and Spain supplied acute and convalescent COVID-19 samples. From T cells, B-cell-depleted T cells, or PBMCs came the material, which was cDNA or gDNA.

Per the study methods: Reference gene primer amplification yielded estimated nucleated cell counts. The repertoire was sequenced with immunoSEQ multiplex PCR; TCRdb's copy has only in-frame clones and lacks some. Clone size and V and J calls were adopted from that table, with D and trimming inferred from the DNA. Of about 180,000 clones in the sample, 84% were seen once. CDR1 LGHDT and CDR2 YNNKEL come from the germline V gene (reference sequence). Between the trimmed V and J ends, which lost 0 bases and 3 bases, there was a span of 8 bases. The CDR3 spans 14 residues. The TCR comes from a human donor in a cohort sampled during active COVID-19. Sequenced material: peripheral blood. The rearrangement links TRBV3-1 (or the pseudogene TRBV3-2) to TRBJ1-1; D is uncertain. The CDR3 loop is CASSQDWTYTEAFF. The CDR3, as DNA: TGTGCCAGCAGCCAAGATTGGACTTACACTGAAGCTTTCTTT.